This T cell receptor (beta chain) was observed in a study of beta chain features in type 1 diabetes. Study-wide findings and caveats: For Type 1 diabetes patients, all four CD4+ subsets carried TCRB CDR3s that were moderately but significantly shorter.

cDNA synthesis used the whole RNA isolate, giving expressed TCRB sequences. Method: immunoSEQ multiplex PCR; TCRdb's copy keeps in-frame clones and lacks some. This sample has about 740,000 clones, with roughly 13% found just once. This clone has a handful of counts. Its cognate antigen is unknown. This CDR3 is 13 amino acids long. Germline V lookup: CDR1 LNHNV, CDR2 YYDKDF (reference sequence). The ends were cut back, 8 bases at V and 7 bases at J, with 17 bases in the middle. The TCR was taken from a man between 18 and 29 years old with type 1 diabetes. This sequence joins TRBV15 and TRBJ1-1; weak D call: TRBD1 (6 bases). Sequenced input: naive CD4+ T cells from blood. CDR3 bases: TGTGCCACCCGCGCTCGCTCAGGGGATGAAGCTTTCTTT. This sequence encodes CATRARSGDEAFF.